This T cell receptor (beta chain) derives from a study of blood T cell repertoires in COVID-19. About the study: The United States, Italy and Spain provided the acute and convalescent COVID-19 samples.

V gave up 4 bases and J gave up 4 bases; unmatched junction bases: 2. CDR1 MNHEY and CDR2 SMNVEV come from the germline V gene (reference sequence). The CDR3 contains 13 residues. Residents of about two dozen US areas, aged roughly 18 to 89 years, made up the participants. Donors were grouped by their self-reported clinical history. This table comes from immunoSEQ multiplex PCR, and its TCRdb copy is limited to in-frame clones, with some not included. The sample lists some 200,000 clones; 75% to 85% were seen once. V gene TRBV27 combines with J gene TRBJ2-3, with 7 bases matching TRBD2. Material: PBMCs or T cells enriched from blood (not recorded which). The source of this sequence is a man between 35 and 55 years old who had recovered from COVID-19. CDR3 region: CASSYRGADTQYF. The CDR3 coding sequence is TGTGCCAGCAGTTATCGGGGGGCAGATACGCAGTATTTT.